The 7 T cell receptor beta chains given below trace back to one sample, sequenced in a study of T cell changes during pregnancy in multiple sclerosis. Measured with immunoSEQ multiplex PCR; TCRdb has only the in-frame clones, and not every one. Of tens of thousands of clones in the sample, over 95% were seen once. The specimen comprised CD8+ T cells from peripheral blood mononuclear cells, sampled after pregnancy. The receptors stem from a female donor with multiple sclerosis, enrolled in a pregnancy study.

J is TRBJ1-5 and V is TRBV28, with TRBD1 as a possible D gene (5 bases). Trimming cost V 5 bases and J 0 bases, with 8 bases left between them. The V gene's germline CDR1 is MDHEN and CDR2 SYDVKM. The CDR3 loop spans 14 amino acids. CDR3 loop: CASSHGASNQPQHF. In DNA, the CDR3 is TGTGCCAGCAGTCATGGGGCTAGCAATCAGCCCCAGCATTTT.

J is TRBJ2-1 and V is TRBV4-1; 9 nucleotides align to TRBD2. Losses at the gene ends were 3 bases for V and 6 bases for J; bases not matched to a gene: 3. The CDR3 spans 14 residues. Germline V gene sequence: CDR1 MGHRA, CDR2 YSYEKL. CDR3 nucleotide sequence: TGCGCCAGCAGCCAGACTAGCGGAATCAATGAGCAGTTCTTC. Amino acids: CASSQTSGINEQFF.

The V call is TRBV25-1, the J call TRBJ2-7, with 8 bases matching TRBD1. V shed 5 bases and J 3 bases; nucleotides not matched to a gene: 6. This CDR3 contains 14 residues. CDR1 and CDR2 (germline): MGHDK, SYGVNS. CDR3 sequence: CASSKTGVSYEQYF. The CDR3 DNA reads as TGTGCCAGCAGTAAGACAGGGGTGAGCTACGAGCAGTACTTC.

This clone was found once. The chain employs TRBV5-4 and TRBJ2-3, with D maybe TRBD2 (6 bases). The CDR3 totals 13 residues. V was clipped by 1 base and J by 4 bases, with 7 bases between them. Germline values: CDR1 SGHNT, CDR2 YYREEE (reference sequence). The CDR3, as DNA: TGTGCCAGCAGCTTGTGGGGGGCAGATACGCAGTATTTT. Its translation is CASSLWGADTQYF.

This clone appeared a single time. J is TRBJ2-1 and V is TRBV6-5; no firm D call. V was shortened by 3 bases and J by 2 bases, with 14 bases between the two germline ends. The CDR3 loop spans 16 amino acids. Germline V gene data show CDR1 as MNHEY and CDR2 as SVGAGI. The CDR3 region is CASSYNLESAYNEQFF. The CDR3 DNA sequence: TGTGCCAGCAGTTATAATCTTGAGAGCGCCTACAATGAGCAGTTCTTC.

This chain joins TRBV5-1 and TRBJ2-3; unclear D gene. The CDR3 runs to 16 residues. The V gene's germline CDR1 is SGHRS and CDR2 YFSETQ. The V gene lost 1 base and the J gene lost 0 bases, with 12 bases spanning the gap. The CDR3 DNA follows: TGCGCCAGCAGCTTGACTGGAGCGTCTAGCACAGATACGCAGTATTTT. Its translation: CASSLTGASSTDTQYF.

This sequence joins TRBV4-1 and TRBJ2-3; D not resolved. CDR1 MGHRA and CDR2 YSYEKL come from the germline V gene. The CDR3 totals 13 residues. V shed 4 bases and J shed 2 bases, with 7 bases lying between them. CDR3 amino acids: CASSLTSTDTQYF. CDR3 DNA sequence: TGCGCCAGCAGCCTAACTTCCACAGATACGCAGTATTTT.